The 24 T cell receptor beta chains listed next were all sequenced from one sample in a study of shared T cell receptors in the human thymus (dated by TCRdb to about 2021). Library generation was performed with the immunoSEQ multiplex PCR assay. The table was pulled from immuneACCESS by TCRdb, which kept in-frame rearrangements only. Such tables lose some clones; where checked, under half of the loss comes from unresolved V genes, and the rest has no known cause. This sample lists 640,000 or so clones; over 75% were detected once. Just under 0.0095% of the sample comes from the top ten. The sample was also reused in another study, on human thymus T cells.

Sample: thymocytes. These receptors were obtained from a boy under three years old with a congenital heart defect. Donor details come from another sample of the same person, matched by shared clones.

The CDR3 protein is CASSSRLGFYEQYF. The CDR3 coding sequence is TGTGCCAGCAGTTCCCGACTAGGGTTCTACGAGCAGTACTTC. This rearrangement joins TRBV27 to TRBJ2-7; TRBD2 is a possible D gene (6 bases). V gave up 4 bases and J gave up 3 bases, with 13 bases separating them. Germline V gives CDR1 MNHEY, CDR2 SMNVEV (reference sequence). CDR3 length: 14 residues.

This clone appeared once. The rearrangement links TRBV20-1 to TRBJ1-1; weak D call: TRBD1 (6 bases). This CDR3 contains 11 residues. Germline CDR1 is DFQATT and CDR2 is SNEGSKA (reference sequence). V was shortened by 3 bases and J by 6 bases, with 8 bases between the two germline ends. The CDR3 DNA is TGCAGTGCTAGTACAGGGTCTGAAGCTTTCTTT. The encoded protein is CSASTGSEAFF.

The rearrangement links TRBV28 to TRBJ2-1, with 8 bases lining up with TRBD2. The CDR3 covers 15 residues. CDR1 is MDHEN and CDR2 is SYDVKM in the germline V gene. Trimming at V came to 3 bases and at J to 8 bases, leaving 9 bases not matched to a gene. The DNA of the CDR3 is TGTGCCAGCAGTTTGCCCAGCGGGAGTGTCTATGAGCAGTTCTTC. It is translated as CASSLPSGSVYEQFF.

The gene calls are TRBV19 and TRBJ1-3, with D unclear. The CDR3 consists of 14 residues. The germline V gene has CDR1 LNHDA and CDR2 SQIVND (reference sequence). V gave up 4 bases and J gave up 1 base, with 8 bases separating them. This CDR3 reads CASSTTQSGNTIYF. DNA of the CDR3: TGTGCCAGTAGTACGACTCAGTCTGGAAACACCATATATTTT.

V usage is TRBV7-9 and J usage is TRBJ2-4; 9 bases line up with TRBD2. There are 13 residues in the CDR3. The germline CDR1 and CDR2 sequences are SEHNR and FQNEAQ (reference sequence). V gave up 3 bases and J gave up 13 bases; unmatched junction bases: 7. This CDR3 reads CASSFGLASGQYF. The DNA for the CDR3 is TGTGCCAGCAGCTTTGGACTAGCGTCTGGACAGTACTTC.

The V and J genes are TRBV4-1 and TRBJ1-1, with 9 nucleotides matching TRBD1. V was clipped by 2 bases and J by 2 bases; unmatched bases: 9. The CDR3 length is 17 residues. Germline CDR1 is MGHRA and CDR2 is YSYEKL. The CDR3 DNA follows: TGCGCCAGCAGCCAAAGAAGGGGGACAGGGAGAAACACTGAAGCTTTCTTT. Protein sequence: CASSQRRGTGRNTEAFF.

The chain uses TRBV28 and TRBJ1-5; 7 positions agree with TRBD1. With V trimmed by 4 bases and J by 4 bases, 7 bases remained unmatched. Germline assignment: CDR1 MDHEN and CDR2 SYDVKM. The CDR3 runs 15 residues. The chain's CDR3 is CASSWRGPTNQPQHF. In DNA form, the CDR3 reads TGTGCCAGCAGTTGGAGGGGGCCCACAAATCAGCCCCAGCATTTT.

In its sample, this clone was seen once. The V call is TRBV28, the J call TRBJ1-4, with 8 bases matching TRBD1. Per the germline V gene, CDR1 is MDHEN and CDR2 is SYDVKM. The CDR3 runs 14 residues. V was clipped by 6 bases and J by 8 bases; unmatched bases: 8. CDR3 nucleotide sequence: TGTGCCAGCAGCCCGACAGGGGAAAACGAAAAACTGTTTTTT. Translated: CASSPTGENEKLFF.

The V and J genes are TRBV6-6 and TRBJ2-1; D ambiguous. V shed 4 bases and J shed 7 bases, with 20 bases lying between them. Germline V gene lookup returns CDR1 MNHNY and CDR2 SVGAGI (reference sequence). CDR3 length: 16 amino acids. The CDR3 nucleotides read TGTGCCAGCAGTTCCCCGACTCTCCCGATGCGGAATGAGCAGTTCTTC. Amino acid sequence: CASSSPTLPMRNEQFF.

The rearrangement uses TRBV7-2 and TRBJ2-7; D is perhaps TRBD2 (6 bases). There are 16 residues in the CDR3. V dropped 5 bases and J dropped 0 bases, with 17 bases sitting between them. Germline lookup yields CDR1 SGHTA and CDR2 FQGNSA. CDR3 in DNA: TGTGCCAGCAGCCAACGTCAGCGGGCAGACTCCTACGAGCAGTACTTC. Its translation: CASSQRQRADSYEQYF.

J is TRBJ2-3 and V is TRBV30; 12 nucleotides line up with TRBD2. CDR1 and CDR2 (germline): GTSNPN, SVGIG (reference sequence). The CDR3 has 15 residues. V shed 5 bases, J shed 5 bases, and the junction held 8 bases outside the gene matches. DNA for the CDR3: TGTGCCTGGGAGACTAGCGGGAGAGGAGGAGATACGCAGTATTTT. Protein sequence: CAWETSGRGGDTQYF.

The V gene is TRBV27, the J gene TRBJ2-2; D call uncertain. V was cut by 3 bases and J by 6 bases, with 8 bases left in between. This CDR3 region has 13 residues. The germline CDR1 and CDR2 sequences are MNHEY and SMNVEV (reference sequence). The CDR3 coding sequence is TGTGCCAGCAGTTTGCGAGGTCCCGGGGAGCTGTTTTTT. This gives the protein CASSLRGPGELFF.

The V and J genes are TRBV4-3 and TRBJ1-5; D unresolved. Germline CDR1 and CDR2: LGHNA and YSLEER. V lost 3 bases and J 1 base, leaving 16 bases between the germline ends. This CDR3 has 17 amino acids. The CDR3 reads CASSQDIGEGSNQPQHF. The CDR3 nucleotides are TGCGCCAGCAGCCAGGATATCGGGGAAGGGAGCAATCAGCCCCAGCATTTT.

The chain uses TRBV27 and TRBJ2-6; tentative D call: TRBD1 (5 bases). The CDR3 consists of 20 residues. The germline V gene encodes CDR1 MNHEY and CDR2 SMNVEV (reference sequence). Trimming stripped 4 bases from V and 0 bases from J, with 22 bases between. This chain's CDR3 is CASSSTKQGSSISGANVLTF. The CDR3 nucleotides are TGTGCCAGCAGTTCCACGAAGCAGGGCTCGAGCATCTCTGGGGCCAACGTCCTGACTTTC.

The chain joins TRBV7-9 to TRBJ2-1, with 8 bases that match TRBD2. CDR1 is SEHNR and CDR2 is FQNEAQ in the germline V gene (reference sequence). The CDR3 has 18 residues. V dropped 4 bases and J dropped 1; count of bases not matched to a gene: 12. The CDR3, as DNA: TGTGCCAGCAGCTCTGGGACTAGGGGTTATCGATCCTACAATGAGCAGTTCTTC. Translation: CASSSGTRGYRSYNEQFF.

The chain links TRBV28 to TRBJ2-7, with 7 bases aligning to TRBD2. Trimming took 3 bases from V and 7 from J; bases not matched to a gene: 6. CDR1 and CDR2 (germline): MDHEN, SYDVKM. The CDR3 totals 13 residues. The CDR3 here is CASSFRGVYEQYF. The DNA of the CDR3 is TGTGCCAGCAGTTTTCGGGGGGTGTATGAGCAGTACTTC.

This chain connects TRBV30 to TRBJ2-1; D gene uncertain. CDR3 length: 15 amino acids. V lost 1 base to trimming and J lost 0 bases, with 10 bases between them. Germline assignment: CDR1 GTSNPN and CDR2 SVGIG (reference sequence). The CDR3, as DNA: TGTGCCTGGAGTGGGGCAGGTGACTCCTACAATGAGCAGTTCTTC. Translating it yields CAWSGAGDSYNEQFF. The full variable domain, with the rest looked up from reference TRBV30 and TRBJ2-1, is SQTIHQWPATLVQPVGSPLSLECTVEGTSNPNLYWYRQAAGRGLQLLFYSVGIGQISSEVPQNLSASRPQDRQFILSSKKLLLSDSGFYLCAWSGAGDSYNEQFFGPGTRLTVL.

The chain combines TRBV15 with TRBJ1-1; D gene ambiguous. V lost 3 bases to trimming and J lost 5 bases, with 10 bases between them. CDR3 length equals 13 residues. Germline CDR1 reads LNHNV; CDR2 reads YYDKDF (reference sequence). CDR3 protein: CATSRGMETEAFF. The CDR3 bases are TGTGCCACCAGCAGGGGTATGGAGACTGAAGCTTTCTTT.

This rearrangement joins TRBV28 to TRBJ1-1; perhaps TRBD1 as D (6 bases). V shed 5 bases and J shed 0 bases, with 10 bases lying between them. CDR3 length: 14 amino acids. The germline gives CDR1 MDHEN, CDR2 SYDVKM. The CDR3 region is CASSGGQLNTEAFF. For the CDR3, the DNA is TGTGCCAGCAGTGGAGGACAGTTGAACACTGAAGCTTTCTTT. The variable domain in full, with the rest retrieved from reference TRBV28 and TRBJ1-1, is DVKVTQSSRYLVKRTGEKVFLECVQDMDHENMFWYRQDPGLGLRLIYFSYDVKMKEKGDIPEGYSVSREKKERFSLILESASTNQTSMYLCASSGGQLNTEAFFGQGTRLTVV.

The J gene is TRBJ1-1, the V gene TRBV4-1; D is uncertain. The ends were cut back, 0 bases at V and 0 bases at J, with 11 bases in the middle. The germline CDR1 and CDR2 sequences are MGHRA and YSYEKL. The CDR3 covers 16 residues. The CDR3 nucleotides read TGCGCCAGCAGCCAAGATCACGGGCGGGTGAACACTGAAGCTTTCTTT. Its translation: CASSQDHGRVNTEAFF.

The rearrangement uses TRBV27 and TRBJ2-7; 8 nucleotides line up with TRBD1. V shed 6 bases and J 2 bases; nucleotides not matched to a gene: 6. The CDR3 runs to 14 residues. The germline V gene encodes CDR1 MNHEY and CDR2 SMNVEV (reference sequence). The CDR3, as DNA: TGTGCCAGCAGCCTGACAGGGGCAACCTACGAGCAGTACTTC. Encoded protein: CASSLTGATYEQYF.

The chain recombines TRBV27 with TRBJ2-7, with 9 bases identical to TRBD1. Germline lookup yields CDR1 MNHEY and CDR2 SMNVEV (reference sequence). Losses at the gene ends were 5 bases for V and 4 bases for J; bases not matched to a gene: 12. The CDR3 contains 16 residues. CDR3 sequence (DNA): TGTGCCAGCAGTCCAAAGTACGGACAGGGGAATTACGAGCAGTACTTC. Its protein is CASSPKYGQGNYEQYF.

CDR3: CATSDKEPDEQYF. The CDR3 DNA is TGTGCCACCTCGGACAAGGAGCCTGACGAGCAGTACTTC. This chain connects TRBV25-1 to TRBJ2-7, with D possibly TRBD1 on 5 matching bases. Deletions cut 10 bases from V and 5 bases from J, with 18 bases between. The length of the CDR3 is 13 residues. From germline, CDR1 is MGHDK and CDR2 SYGVNS.

The chain has TRBV2 and TRBJ2-1; 11 nucleotides align to TRBD2. The germline gives CDR1 SNHLY, CDR2 FYNNEI. There are 15 residues in the CDR3. Unmatched junction bases numbered 4, after V lost 5 bases and J lost 4 bases. CDR3 coding DNA: TGTGCCAGCAGTTCTAGCGGGGGGCCGTACAATGAGCAGTTCTTC. Translated: CASSSSGGPYNEQFF.